These T cell receptor beta chains were read from a single sample in a study of blood T cells in healthy people across ages. TCRdb passed the 5' RACE reads through MiXCR, listing each CDR3 protein once. Of 730,000 or so distinct CDR3 sequences listed, approximately 40% are singletons. What was sequenced was blood. Every receptor here comes from a man aged 80 or over in good health. CDR3s include the opening cysteine and the closing phenylalanine or tryptophan. Each record gives: D gene, clone size, V gene, J gene, CDR3 DNA, CDR3 protein. D genes are given only for firm matches. Clone size is stated in some rows and not others, as once, few, many or a class when expanded.

>-|few|TRBV6-2/TRBV6-3|TRBJ2-1
TGTGCCAGCAGGCGACACAATGAGCAGTTCTTC
CASRRHNEQFF
>-|many|TRBV6-2/TRBV6-3|TRBJ1-2
TGTGCCAGCAGCCGGGACGGCCCCTATGGCTACACCTTC
CASSRDGPYGYTF
>-|few|TRBV6-5|TRBJ1-2
TGTGCCAGCAGTTACTTAACCGGGAGCGGCTACACCTTC
CASSYLTGSGYTF
>TRBD1|-|TRBV20-1|TRBJ2-7
TGCAGTGCTAGAAAAGACAGGGCTGACGAGCAGTACTTC
CSARKDRADEQYF
>TRBD1|-|TRBV24-1|TRBJ2-5
TGTGCCACCAGTGGGTCCGGGACAGAACAAGAGACCCAGTACTTC
CATSGSGTEQETQYF
>-|-|TRBV18|TRBJ1-5
TGTGCCAGCCCACCATTCTCCGGAGTCGGCAATCAGCCCCAGCATTTT
CASPPFSGVGNQPQHF
>TRBD1|once|TRBV12-3/TRBV12-4|TRBJ1-1
TGTGCCAGCAGCCGGACAGGGTCGTACACTGAAGCTTTCTTT
CASSRTGSYTEAFF
>TRBD2|-|TRBV20-1|TRBJ2-1
TGCAGTGCTAGAGACTTAGCGGGAGGGGTCCACAATGAGCAGTTCTTC
CSARDLAGGVHNEQFF
>-|-|TRBV11-2|TRBJ2-7
TGTGCCAGCAGCTTAAGACTGGGAACCTACGAGCAGTACTTC
CASSLRLGTYEQYF
>-|once|TRBV20-1|TRBJ1-1
TGCAGTGCTAGTCTTTGGGAGGAAGCTTTCTTT
CSASLWEEAFF
>-|-|TRBV6-2/TRBV6-3|TRBJ1-1
TGTGCCAGCGGTGGGACGAGGAACACTGAAGCTTTCTTT
CASGGTRNTEAFF
>-|-|TRBV27|TRBJ2-1
TGTGCCAGCAGTTTAAGGCAAACAAGCTACAATGAGCAGTTCTTC
CASSLRQTSYNEQFF
>-|-|TRBV5-1|TRBJ2-2
TGCGCCAGCAGCTTTGTAGCAGGCCGACCACTCACGAACACCGGGGAGCTGTTTTTT
CASSFVAGRPLTNTGELFF